These 17 T cell receptor beta chains were sequenced from one sample in a study of blood T cells in healthy people across ages. Primed by a sample-barcoded 5' primer and a J-beta primer mix, a second PCR proceeded for about 7 to 12 cycles. TCRdb passed the 5' RACE reads through MiXCR, listing each CDR3 protein once. This sample has roughly 800,000 distinct CDR3 sequences, with around 25% found just once. The sample also formed part of further work on T cells of mothers and their children.

Source material: blood. Receptor source: a boy under 18 in good health.

This sequence joins TRBV12-3 or TRBV12-4 and TRBJ1-5; 7 nucleotides line up with TRBD1. CDR3 length equals 14 residues. V lost 6 bases and J lost 4; bases outside the gene matches: 6. CDR3 coding DNA: TGTGCCAGCAGCTTCAGGGGGGAAAATCAGCCCCAGCATTTT. This encodes CASSFRGENQPQHF.

This clonotype turned up a few times. The CDR3 is CATSSTTGTGHTDTQYF. The CDR3 DNA sequence: TGTGCCACCAGCAGCACAACCGGGACAGGGCACACAGATACGCAGTATTTT. The chain joins TRBV15 to TRBJ2-3, with 9 positions matching TRBD1. The ends lost 3 bases at V and 2 bases at J; junction bases unmatched: 9. The CDR3 runs to 17 residues. Per the germline V gene, CDR1 is LNHNV and CDR2 is YYDKDF (reference sequence).

V gene TRBV3-1 combines with J gene TRBJ2-3; 10 nucleotides match TRBD1. In germline, CDR1 is LGHDT, CDR2 YNNKEL (reference sequence). V trimming: 5 bases; J trimming: 5 bases; junction bases outside the gene matches: 10. CDR3 length: 16 amino acids. The DNA for the CDR3 is TGTGCCAGCAGCTCAGACAGGGGGCGGTTCAGAGATACGCAGTATTTT. It is translated as CASSSDRGRFRDTQYF.

A single count supports this clonotype. The chain uses TRBV18 and TRBJ2-7; TRBD1 is a possible D gene (6 bases). Germline V lookup: CDR1 KGHSH, CDR2 LQKENI. V shed 8 bases and J shed 0 bases, with 11 bases lying between them. This CDR3 is 13 amino acids long. The CDR3 loop is CASQRDISYEQYF. DNA of the CDR3: TGTGCCAGCCAACGGGACATCTCCTACGAGCAGTACTTC.

This clonotype was found many times. V and J are TRBV5-1 and TRBJ2-1, with 10 nucleotides matching TRBD2. Germline V gene sequence: CDR1 SGHRS, CDR2 YFSETQ. Trimming removed 4 bases from V and 8 bases from J; junction bases left unmatched: 9. This CDR3 has 15 amino acids. The CDR3 spells CASSVRTSGRDEQFF. The CDR3 coding sequence is TGCGCCAGCAGCGTTAGGACTAGCGGACGGGATGAGCAGTTCTTC.

The J gene is TRBJ2-5, the V gene TRBV7-8; D is unresolved. Trimming removed 4 bases from V and 5 bases from J, with 11 bases in between. Per germline, CDR1 SGHVS and CDR2 FQNEAQ. CDR3 length: 13 amino acids. CDR3 sequence reads: CASSSAFGETQYF. The CDR3 coding sequence is TGTGCCAGCAGCTCAGCGTTTGGGGAGACCCAGTACTTC.

This clonotype was seen only a few times. The J gene is TRBJ2-7, the V gene TRBV12-3 or TRBV12-4; 11 bases line up with TRBD2. The trim removed 7 bases at V and 0 bases at J, leaving 5 bases unmatched. This CDR3 region has 15 residues. The DNA for the CDR3 is TGTGCCAGCACTGATACTAGCGGGAGCTCCTACGAGCAGTACTTC. This encodes CASTDTSGSSYEQYF.

The chain joins TRBV19 to TRBJ1-3, with D possibly matching TRBD1 (5 bases). Trimming took 4 bases from V and 4 from J, leaving 14 bases between them. Germline CDR1 and CDR2: LNHDA and SQIVND (reference sequence). The CDR3 is 15 residues long. The CDR3 DNA sequence: TGTGCCAGTAGTACCACGGCCGGGGACGGAAACACCATATATTTT. Translating it yields CASSTTAGDGNTIYF.

This chain connects TRBV13 to TRBJ1-4; tentative D call: TRBD1 (5 bases). V lost 1 base, J lost 16 bases, and 13 bases lay in between. Germline V gene lookup returns CDR1 PRHDT and CDR2 FYEKMQ (reference sequence). The CDR3 totals 12 residues. CDR3: CASSLAGKGPFF. Written as DNA, the CDR3 is TGTGCCAGCAGCTTAGCAGGGAAAGGACCGTTTTTT.

The chain combines TRBV3-1 with TRBJ1-4; D not certain. The CDR3 is 14 residues long. Trimming took off 3 bases at V and 7 bases at J, with 12 bases between the two ends. CDR1 is LGHDT, CDR2 YNNKEL, per germline (reference sequence). The CDR3 is CASSHRGPGEKLFF. CDR3 sequence (DNA): TGTGCCAGCAGCCATCGCGGCCCGGGTGAAAAACTGTTTTTT. Combining the CDR3 with reference TRBV3-1 and TRBJ1-4 gives the whole variable domain DTAVSQTPKYLVTQMGNDKSIKCEQNLGHDTMYWYKQDSKKFLKIMFSYNNKELIINETVPNRFSPKSPDKAHLNLHINSLELGDSAVYFCASSHRGPGEKLFFGSGTQLSVL.

The V gene is TRBV6-5, the J gene TRBJ1-1; weak D call: TRBD1 (5 bases). The germline V gene has CDR1 MNHEY and CDR2 SVGAGI. The CDR3 contains 15 residues. Trimming removed 3 bases from V and 6 bases from J, with 17 bases in between. The CDR3 DNA follows: TGTGCCAGCAGTTATCTCTTTCGGGGGAGAGCTGAAGCTTTCTTT. It specifies CASSYLFRGRAEAFF.

V and J are TRBV11-2 and TRBJ2-5; D is uncertain. The J call is uncertain, as TRBJ2-7 better fits the DNA end. Per the germline V gene, CDR1 is SGHAT and CDR2 is FQNNGV. The CDR3 has 13 amino acids. CDR3 nucleotides: TGTGCCAGCAGCCCCTGGCGCTCCTACGAGCAGTACTTC. It translates to CASSPWRSYEQYF.

The chain uses TRBV5-1 and TRBJ2-5, with D tentatively TRBD1 or TRBD2 (5 bases each). The end of the DNA fits TRBJ2-1 better, so the J call may be wrong. CDR1 and CDR2 from the germline V gene are SGHRS and YFSETQ. The CDR3 runs to 14 residues. The CDR3: CASSLSQGVNEQFF. The CDR3 region has the DNA TGCGCCAGCAGCTTGTCGCAGGGAGTCAATGAGCAGTTCTTC.

The CDR3 here is CASSMSGGFDGYTF. The CDR3 nucleotides are TGTGCCAGTAGTATGAGCGGTGGTTTCGATGGCTACACCTTC. The rearrangement uses TRBV19 and TRBJ1-2; D not certain. V was shortened by 3 bases and J by 6 bases, with 14 bases between the two germline ends. The CDR3 runs 14 residues. Germline assignment: CDR1 LNHDA and CDR2 SQIVND (reference sequence).

The sample holds a few counts of this clonotype. The chain carries TRBV11-2 and TRBJ2-5; 9 positions match TRBD2. TRBJ2-1 matches the DNA end more closely, so the J call is doubtful. The CDR3 is 15 residues long. Germline V CDR1 and CDR2: SGHAT, FQNNGV. CDR3 DNA sequence: TGTGCCAGCAGCCTCTCAGTTAGCGGGGGTAATGAGCAGTTCTTC. It translates to CASSLSVSGGNEQFF.

The chain joins TRBV27 to TRBJ2-5; the D gene is possibly TRBD1 (6 bases). The DNA end is a closer match to TRBJ2-1, so the J assignment may be wrong. CDR3 length: 15 amino acids. The V gene's germline CDR1 is MNHEY and CDR2 SMNVEV (reference sequence). The CDR3 reads CASSLDQGPYNEQFF. The CDR3 DNA reads as TGTGCCAGCAGTTTAGACCAGGGGCCCTACAATGAGCAGTTCTTC.

This clonotype was picked up a small number of times. The V and J genes are TRBV10-2 and TRBJ2-1, with D tentatively TRBD1 (6 bases). Germline V CDR1 and CDR2: WSHSY, SAAADI. Trimming took off 8 bases at V and 8 bases at J, with 19 bases between the two ends. This CDR3 comprises 14 residues. CDR3 sequence: CASANRDNFYEQFF. The DNA of the CDR3 is TGCGCCAGCGCAAACCGGGACAATTTCTATGAGCAGTTCTTC.